The clone carrying this T cell receptor (beta chain) has just one count. What it recognizes is unknown. Profiled with immunoSEQ multiplex PCR; TCRdb holds only in-frame clones, not every one. The table shows 150,000 to 200,000 clones, with approximately 86% occurring only once. This sample stems from a study of T cell responses to AZD1222 COVID-19 vaccine. Study-wide points: Per reports, nearly half of all spike-specific TCRs target regions that are unmutated in variants. The CD4 TCRs associated with vaccination extended across spike and predominated at 160-218 and 743-854.

The length of the CDR3 is 14 residues. Germline V gives CDR1 SGHVS, CDR2 FQNEAQ. Trimming took 3 bases from V and 4 from J, leaving 13 bases between them. This chain uses TRBV7-8 with TRBJ2-7; D call uncertain. This TCR was recovered from an adult who received the AZD1222 COVID-19 vaccine. The specimen comprised peripheral blood, sampled 28 days after the second AZD1222 dose. CDR3 in DNA: TGTGCCAGCAGCTTCCGGTCCTCCGGGTACGAGCAGTACTTC. Translation: CASSFRSSGYEQYF.